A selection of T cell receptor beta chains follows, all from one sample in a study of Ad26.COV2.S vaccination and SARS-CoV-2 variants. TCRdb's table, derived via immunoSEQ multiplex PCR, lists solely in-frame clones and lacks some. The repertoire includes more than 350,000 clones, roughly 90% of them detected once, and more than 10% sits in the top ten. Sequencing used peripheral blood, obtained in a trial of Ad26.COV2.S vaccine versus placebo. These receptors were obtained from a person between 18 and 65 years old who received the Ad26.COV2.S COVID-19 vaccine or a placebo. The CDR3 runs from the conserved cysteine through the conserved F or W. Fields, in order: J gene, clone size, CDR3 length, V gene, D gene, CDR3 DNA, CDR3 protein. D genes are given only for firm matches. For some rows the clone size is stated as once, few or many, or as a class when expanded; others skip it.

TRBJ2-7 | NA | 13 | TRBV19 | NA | TGTGCCAGTAGTCCCGGGACGGCCTACGAGCAGTACTTC | CASSPGTAYEQYF
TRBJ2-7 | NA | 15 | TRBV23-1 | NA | TGCGCCAGCAGTCAAAAATTCCTTCTCTCCTACGAGCAGTACTTC | CASSQKFLLSYEQYF
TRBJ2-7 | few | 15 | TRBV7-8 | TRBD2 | TGTGCCAGCAGCTTAGTCTCTAGCGGGAGCTACGAGCAGTACTTC | CASSLVSSGSYEQYF
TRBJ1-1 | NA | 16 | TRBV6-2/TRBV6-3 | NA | TGTGCCAGCAGTTACTCGTTACAGGGTGTGAACACTGAAGCTTTCTTT | CASSYSLQGVNTEAFF
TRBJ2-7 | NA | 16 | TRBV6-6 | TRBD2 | TGTGCCAGCAGTTACGGGACAGCGGGAGGGTCCTACGAGCAGTACTTC | CASSYGTAGGSYEQYF
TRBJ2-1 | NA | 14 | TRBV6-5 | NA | TGTGCCAGCTGCAGGGACCCATCCTACAATGAGCAGTTCTTC | CASCRDPSYNEQFF
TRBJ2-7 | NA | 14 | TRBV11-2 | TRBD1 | TGTGCCAGCAGCTTGAAGATATCACAGGGGGAGCAGTACTTC | CASSLKISQGEQYF
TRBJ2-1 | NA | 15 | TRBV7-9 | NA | TGTGCCAGCAGCTTGGGGGCGGTTAAAGACAATGAGCAGTTCTTC | CASSLGAVKDNEQFF
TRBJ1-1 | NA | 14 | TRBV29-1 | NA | TGCAGCGCCTCTACACAGGTTCTGAACACTGAAGCTTTCTTT | CSASTQVLNTEAFF
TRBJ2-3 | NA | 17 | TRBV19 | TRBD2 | TGTGCCAGTAGTCCCCGATATAGCGGGAGAGGCACAGATACGCAGTATTTT | CASSPRYSGRGTDTQYF
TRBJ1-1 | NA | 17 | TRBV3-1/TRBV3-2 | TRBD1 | TGTGCCAGCAGCCTTTCGGGACAGGGGGTTGGGGGCACTGAAGCTTTCTTT | CASSLSGQGVGGTEAFF
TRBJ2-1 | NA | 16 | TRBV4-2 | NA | TGTGCCAGCAGCCAAGAATGGGGAATGAGAGGCGATGAGCAGTTCTTC | CASSQEWGMRGDEQFF
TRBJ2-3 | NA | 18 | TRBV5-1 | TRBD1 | TGCGCCAGCAGCTTGCGCGGACAGGGGGGATCTAGCACAGATACGCAGTATTTT | CASSLRGQGGSSTDTQYF
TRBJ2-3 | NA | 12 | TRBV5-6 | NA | TGTGCCAGCAGCTTCCAGCTGGATACGCAGTATTTT | CASSFQLDTQYF
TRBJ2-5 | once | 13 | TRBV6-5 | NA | TGTGCCAGCAACCACATATTCCAAGAGACCCAGTACTTC | CASNHIFQETQYF
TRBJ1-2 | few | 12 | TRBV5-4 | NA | TGTGCCAGCAGCCGATCACCCGGGGGCTACACCTTC | CASSRSPGGYTF
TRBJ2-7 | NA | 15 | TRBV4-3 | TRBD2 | TGCGCCAGCAGCCAAGATACTAGCGGTATCTACGAGCAGTACTTC | CASSQDTSGIYEQYF
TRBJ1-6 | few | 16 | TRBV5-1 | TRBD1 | TGCGCCAGCAGCTTTCTGACAGGGGGCACGGATTCACCCCTCCACTTT | CASSFLTGGTDSPLHF
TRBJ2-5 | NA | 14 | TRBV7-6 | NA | TGTGCCAGCAGCTTAGCGGGGGGTCTGGAGACCCAGTACTTC | CASSLAGGLETQYF
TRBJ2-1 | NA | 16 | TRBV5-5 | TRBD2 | TGTGCCAGCAGCCTAACTAGCGTAAGCTCCTACAATGAGCAGTTCTTC | CASSLTSVSSYNEQFF
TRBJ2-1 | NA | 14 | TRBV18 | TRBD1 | TGTGCCAGCTCACCACCTTCAGGGGGCAATGAGCAGTTCTTC | CASSPPSGGNEQFF
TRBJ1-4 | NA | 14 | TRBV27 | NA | TGTGCCAGCAGTTTTCAAGGACCTAATGAAAAACTGTTTTTT | CASSFQGPNEKLFF
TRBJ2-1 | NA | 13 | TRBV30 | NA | TGTGCCTGGATGGGGAGCTCCTACAATGAGCAGTTCTTC | CAWMGSSYNEQFF
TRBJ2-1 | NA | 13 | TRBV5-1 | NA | TGCGCCAGCAGCTTGTATGAAAGGGAGCGGCAGTTCTTC | CASSLYERERQFF
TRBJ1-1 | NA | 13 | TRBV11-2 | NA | TGTGCCAGCAGCTTAGGGGGGCATCCTGAAGCTTTCTTT | CASSLGGHPEAFF
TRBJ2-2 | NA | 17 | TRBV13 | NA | TGTGCCAGCAGCTTAGTTTTTGAGGAGACGAACACCGGGGAGCTGTTTTTT | CASSLVFEETNTGELFF
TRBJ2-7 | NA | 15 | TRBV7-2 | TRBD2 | TGTGCCAGCAGCTTAGTGTCTAGCGGGAGAGGTGAGCAGTACTTC | CASSLVSSGRGEQYF
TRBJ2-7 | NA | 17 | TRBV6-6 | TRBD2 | TGTGCCAGCAGTCCGGGACTAGCGGGAGGTGGACCCTACGAGCAGTACTTC | CASSPGLAGGGPYEQYF
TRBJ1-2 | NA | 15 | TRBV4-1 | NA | TGCGCCAGCAGCCAAGAAGGGACACTGGCTGCTGGCTACACCTTC | CASSQEGTLAAGYTF